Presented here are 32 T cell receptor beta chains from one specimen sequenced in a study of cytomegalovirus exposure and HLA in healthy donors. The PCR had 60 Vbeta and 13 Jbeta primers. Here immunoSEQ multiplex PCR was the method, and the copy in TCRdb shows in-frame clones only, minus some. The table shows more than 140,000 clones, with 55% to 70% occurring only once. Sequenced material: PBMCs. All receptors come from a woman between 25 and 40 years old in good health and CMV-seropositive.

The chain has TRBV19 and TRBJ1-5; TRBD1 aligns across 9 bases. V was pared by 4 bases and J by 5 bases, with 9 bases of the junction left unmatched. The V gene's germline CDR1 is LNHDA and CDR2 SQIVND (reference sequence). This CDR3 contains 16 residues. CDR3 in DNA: TGTGCCAGTAGTACGGGACAGGGTCTCTGGTATCAGCCCCAGCATTTT. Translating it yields CASSTGQGLWYQPQHF.

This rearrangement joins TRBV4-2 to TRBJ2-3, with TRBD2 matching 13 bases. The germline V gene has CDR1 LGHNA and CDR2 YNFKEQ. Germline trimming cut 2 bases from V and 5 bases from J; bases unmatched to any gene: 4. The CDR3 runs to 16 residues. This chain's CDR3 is CASSQPGTSGVDTQYF. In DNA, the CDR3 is TGTGCCAGCAGCCAACCCGGGACTAGCGGGGTAGATACGCAGTATTTT.

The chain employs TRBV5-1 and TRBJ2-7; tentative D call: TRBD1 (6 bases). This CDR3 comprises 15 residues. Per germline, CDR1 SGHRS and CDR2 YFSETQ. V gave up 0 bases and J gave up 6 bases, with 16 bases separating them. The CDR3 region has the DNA TGCGCCAGCAGCTTGGCGTTAGACAGGACCGGCGAGCAGTACTTC. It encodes CASSLALDRTGEQYF.

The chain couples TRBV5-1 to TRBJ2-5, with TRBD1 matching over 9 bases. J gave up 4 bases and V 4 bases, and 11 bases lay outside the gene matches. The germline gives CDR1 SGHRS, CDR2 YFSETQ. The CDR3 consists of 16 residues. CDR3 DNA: TGCGCCAGCAGCGCGGGCGGGACAGGGTCCGGAGAGACCCAGTACTTC. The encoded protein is CASSAGGTGSGETQYF.

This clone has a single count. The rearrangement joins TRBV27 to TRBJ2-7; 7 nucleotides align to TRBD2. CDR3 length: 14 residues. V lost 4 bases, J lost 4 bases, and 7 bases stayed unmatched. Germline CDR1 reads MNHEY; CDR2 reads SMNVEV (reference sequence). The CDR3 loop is CASSWGGRRYEQYF. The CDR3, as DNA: TGTGCCAGCAGTTGGGGGGGGAGGCGTTACGAGCAGTACTTC.

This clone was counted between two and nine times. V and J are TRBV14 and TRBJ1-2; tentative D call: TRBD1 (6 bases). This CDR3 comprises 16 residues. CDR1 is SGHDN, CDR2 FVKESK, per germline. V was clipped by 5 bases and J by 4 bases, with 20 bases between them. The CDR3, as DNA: TGTGCCAGCAGCAAGATTTCGGGGGGGGGCCCCTATGGCTACACCTTC. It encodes CASSKISGGGPYGYTF.

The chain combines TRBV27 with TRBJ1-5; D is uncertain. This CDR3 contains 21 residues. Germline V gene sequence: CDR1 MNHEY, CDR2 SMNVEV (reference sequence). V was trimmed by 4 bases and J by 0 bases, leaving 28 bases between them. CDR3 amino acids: CASSWPPFEVAPLYSNQPQHF. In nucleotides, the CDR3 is TGTGCCAGCAGTTGGCCTCCCTTCGAGGTCGCCCCACTCTATAGCAATCAGCCCCAGCATTTT.

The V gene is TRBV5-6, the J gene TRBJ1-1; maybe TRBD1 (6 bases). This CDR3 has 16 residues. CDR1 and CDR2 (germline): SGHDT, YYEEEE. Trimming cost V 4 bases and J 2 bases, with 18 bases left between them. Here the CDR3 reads CASSHALGHLNTEAFF. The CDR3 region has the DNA TGTGCCAGCAGCCACGCCTTGGGACACCTAAACACTGAAGCTTTCTTT. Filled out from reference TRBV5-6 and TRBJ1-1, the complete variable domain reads DAGVTQSPTHLIKTRGQQVTLRCSPKSGHDTVSWYQQALGQGPQFIFQYYEEEERQRGNFPDRFSGHQFPNYSSELNVNALLLGDSALYLCASSHALGHLNTEAFFGQGTRLTVV.

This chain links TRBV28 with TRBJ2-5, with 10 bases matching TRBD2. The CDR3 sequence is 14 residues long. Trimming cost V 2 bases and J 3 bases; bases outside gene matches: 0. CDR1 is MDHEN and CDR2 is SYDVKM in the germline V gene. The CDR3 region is CASSLGTSEETQYF. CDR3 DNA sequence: TGTGCCAGCAGTTTAGGGACTAGCGAAGAGACCCAGTACTTC.

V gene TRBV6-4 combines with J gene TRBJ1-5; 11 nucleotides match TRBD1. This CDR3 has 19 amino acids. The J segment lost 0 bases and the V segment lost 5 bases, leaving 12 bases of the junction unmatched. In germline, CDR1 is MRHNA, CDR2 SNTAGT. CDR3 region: CASSNGRGQGEPSNQPQHF. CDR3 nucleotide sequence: TGTGCCAGCAGTAACGGGAGGGGACAGGGGGAACCTAGCAATCAGCCCCAGCATTTT.

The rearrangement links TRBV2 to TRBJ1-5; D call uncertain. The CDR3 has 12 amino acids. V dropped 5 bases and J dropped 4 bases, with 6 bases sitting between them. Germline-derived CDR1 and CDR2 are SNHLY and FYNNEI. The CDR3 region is CASSSGNQPQHF. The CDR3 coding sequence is TGTGCCAGCAGTTCGGGGAATCAGCCCCAGCATTTT.

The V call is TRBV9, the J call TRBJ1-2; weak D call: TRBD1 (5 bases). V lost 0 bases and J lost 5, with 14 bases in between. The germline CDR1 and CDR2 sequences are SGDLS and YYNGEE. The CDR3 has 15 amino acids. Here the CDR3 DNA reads TGTGCCAGCAGCGTAGTAGCAGGGTCCGGGTATGGCTACACCTTC. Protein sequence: CASSVVAGSGYGYTF.

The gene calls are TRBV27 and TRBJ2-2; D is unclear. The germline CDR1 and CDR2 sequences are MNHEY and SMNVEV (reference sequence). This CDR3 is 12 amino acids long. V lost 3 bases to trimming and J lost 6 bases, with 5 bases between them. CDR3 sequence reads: CASSFLAGELFF. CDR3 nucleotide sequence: TGTGCCAGCAGTTTTCTTGCCGGGGAGCTGTTTTTT.

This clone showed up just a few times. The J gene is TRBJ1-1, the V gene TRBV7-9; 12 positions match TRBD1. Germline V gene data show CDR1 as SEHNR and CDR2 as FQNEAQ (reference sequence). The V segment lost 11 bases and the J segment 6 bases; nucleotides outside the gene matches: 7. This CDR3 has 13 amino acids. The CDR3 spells CAGTGGAVAEAFF. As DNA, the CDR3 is TGTGCCGGGACAGGGGGCGCGGTAGCTGAAGCTTTCTTT.

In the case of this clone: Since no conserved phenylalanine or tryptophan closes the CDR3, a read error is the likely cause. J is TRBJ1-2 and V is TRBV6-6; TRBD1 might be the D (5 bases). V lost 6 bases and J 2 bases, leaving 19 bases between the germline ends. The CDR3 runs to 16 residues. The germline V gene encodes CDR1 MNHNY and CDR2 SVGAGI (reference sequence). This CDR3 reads CASSVTIRQLNYGYTL. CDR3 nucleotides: TGTGCCAGCAGCGTCACGATTCGACAGTTAAACTATGGCTACACCCTC.

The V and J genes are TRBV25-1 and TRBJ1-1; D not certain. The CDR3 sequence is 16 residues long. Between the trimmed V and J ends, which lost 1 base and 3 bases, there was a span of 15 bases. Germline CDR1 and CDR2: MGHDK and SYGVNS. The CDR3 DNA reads TGTGCCAGCAGTGAATTAGGATACGGGGTTGACACTGAAGCTTTCTTT. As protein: CASSELGYGVDTEAFF.

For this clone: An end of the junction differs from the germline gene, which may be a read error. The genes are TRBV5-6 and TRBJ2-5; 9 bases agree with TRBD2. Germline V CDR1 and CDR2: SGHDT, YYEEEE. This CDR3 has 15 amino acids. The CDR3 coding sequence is TGTGCCAGCGGCTTGGGACTAGCCGTACAAGAGACCCAGTACTTC. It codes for CASGLGLAVQETQYF.

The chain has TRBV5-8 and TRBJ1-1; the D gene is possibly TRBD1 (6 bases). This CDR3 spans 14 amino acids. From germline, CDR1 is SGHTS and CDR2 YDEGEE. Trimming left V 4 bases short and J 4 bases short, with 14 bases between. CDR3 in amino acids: CASSEIQGPTEAFF. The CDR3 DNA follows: TGTGCCAGCAGCGAGATACAGGGACCCACTGAAGCTTTCTTT. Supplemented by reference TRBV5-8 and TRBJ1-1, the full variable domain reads EAGVTQSPTHLIKTRGQQATLRCSPISGHTSVYWYQQALGLGLQFLLWYDEGEERNRGNFPPRFSGRQFPNYSSELNVNALELEDSALYLCASSEIQGPTEAFFGQGTRLTVV.

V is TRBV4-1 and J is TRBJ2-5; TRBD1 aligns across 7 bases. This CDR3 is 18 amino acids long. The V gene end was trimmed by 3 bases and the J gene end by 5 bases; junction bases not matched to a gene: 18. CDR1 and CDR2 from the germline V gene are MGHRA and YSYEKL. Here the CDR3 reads CASSHQGGTGAGGETQYF. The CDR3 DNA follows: TGCGCCAGCAGCCACCAAGGCGGCACCGGGGCAGGGGGTGAGACCCAGTACTTC.

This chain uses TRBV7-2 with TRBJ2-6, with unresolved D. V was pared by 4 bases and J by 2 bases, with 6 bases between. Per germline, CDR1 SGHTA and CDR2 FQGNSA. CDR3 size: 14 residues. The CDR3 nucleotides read TGTGCCAGCAGCTACCCGGCTGGGGCCAACGTCCTGACTTTC. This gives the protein CASSYPAGANVLTF.

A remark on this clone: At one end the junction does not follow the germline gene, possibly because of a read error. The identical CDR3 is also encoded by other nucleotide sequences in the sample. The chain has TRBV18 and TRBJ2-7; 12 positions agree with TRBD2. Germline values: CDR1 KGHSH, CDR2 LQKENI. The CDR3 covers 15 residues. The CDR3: CASSPFGLAGNEQYF. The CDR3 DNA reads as TGCGCCAGCTCACCATTCGGACTAGCGGGAAACGAGCAGTACTTC.

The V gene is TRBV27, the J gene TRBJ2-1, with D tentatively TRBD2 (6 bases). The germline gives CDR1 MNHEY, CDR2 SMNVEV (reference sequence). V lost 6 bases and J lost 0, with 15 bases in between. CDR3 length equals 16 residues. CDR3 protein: CASRWLHGSSYNEQFF. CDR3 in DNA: TGTGCCAGCAGATGGCTGCACGGGAGCTCCTACAATGAGCAGTTCTTC.

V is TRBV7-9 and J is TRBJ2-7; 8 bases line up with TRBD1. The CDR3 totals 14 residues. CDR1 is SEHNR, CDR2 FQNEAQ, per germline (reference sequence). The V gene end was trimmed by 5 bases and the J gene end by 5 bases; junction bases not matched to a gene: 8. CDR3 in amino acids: CASSPRDRSHEQYF. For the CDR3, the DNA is TGTGCCAGCAGCCCCCGGGACAGGTCCCACGAGCAGTACTTC. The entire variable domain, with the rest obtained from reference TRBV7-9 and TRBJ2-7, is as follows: DTGVSQNPRHKITKRGQNVTFRCDPISEHNRLYWYRQTLGQGPEFLTYFQNEAQLEKSRLLSDRFSAERPKGSFSTLEIQRTEQGDSAMYLCASSPRDRSHEQYFGPGTRLTVT.

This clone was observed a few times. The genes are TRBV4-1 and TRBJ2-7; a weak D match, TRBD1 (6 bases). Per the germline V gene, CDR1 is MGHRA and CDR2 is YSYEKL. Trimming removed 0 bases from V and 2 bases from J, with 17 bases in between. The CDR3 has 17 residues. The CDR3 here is CASSQDLDQGHPYEQYF. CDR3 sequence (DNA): TGCGCCAGCAGCCAAGACCTGGACCAGGGGCACCCCTACGAGCAGTACTTC.

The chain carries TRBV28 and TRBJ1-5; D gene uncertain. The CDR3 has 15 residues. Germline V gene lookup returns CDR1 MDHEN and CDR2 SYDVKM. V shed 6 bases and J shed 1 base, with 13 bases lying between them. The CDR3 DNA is TGTGCCAGCAGCCGTGACCTGGGCAGCAATCAGCCCCAGCATTTT. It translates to CASSRDLGSNQPQHF.

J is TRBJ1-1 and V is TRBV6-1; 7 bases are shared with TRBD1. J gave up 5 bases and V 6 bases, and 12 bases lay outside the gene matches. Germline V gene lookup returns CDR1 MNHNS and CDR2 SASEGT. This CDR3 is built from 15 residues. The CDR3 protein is CASSETGNEGTEAFF. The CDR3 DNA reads TGTGCCAGCAGCGAGACAGGGAATGAAGGGACTGAAGCTTTCTTT.

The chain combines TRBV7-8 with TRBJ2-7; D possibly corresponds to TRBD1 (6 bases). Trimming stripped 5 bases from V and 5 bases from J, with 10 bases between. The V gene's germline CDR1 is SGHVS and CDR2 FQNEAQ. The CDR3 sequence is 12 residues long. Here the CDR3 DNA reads TGTGCCAGCAGCCCCGACAGGAACGAGCAGTACTTC. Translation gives CASSPDRNEQYF.

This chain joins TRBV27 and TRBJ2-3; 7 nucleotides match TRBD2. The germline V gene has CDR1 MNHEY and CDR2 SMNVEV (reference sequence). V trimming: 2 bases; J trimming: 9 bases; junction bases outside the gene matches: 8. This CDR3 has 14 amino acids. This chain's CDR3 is CASSLMGRGVTQYF. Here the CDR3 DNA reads TGTGCCAGCAGTTTAATGGGGAGGGGTGTAACGCAGTATTTT.

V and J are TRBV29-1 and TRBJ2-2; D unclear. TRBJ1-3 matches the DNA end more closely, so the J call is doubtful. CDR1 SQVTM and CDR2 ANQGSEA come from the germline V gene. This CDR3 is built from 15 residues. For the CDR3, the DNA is TGCAGCGTTGGTTTTGGACTGAGCTCTGGAAACACCATATATTTT. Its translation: CSVGFGLSSGNTIYF.

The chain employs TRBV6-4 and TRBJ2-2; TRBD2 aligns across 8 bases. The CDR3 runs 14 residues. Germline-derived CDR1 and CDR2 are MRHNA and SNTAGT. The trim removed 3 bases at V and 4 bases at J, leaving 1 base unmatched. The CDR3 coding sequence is TGTGCCAGCAGTGATGGGACTAGCACCGGGGAGCTGTTTTTT. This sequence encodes CASSDGTSTGELFF.

The CDR3 DNA reads TGCGCCAGCAGCCAAGTCCTAGCGGGAGCAACAGATACGCAGTATTTT. Amino acids: CASSQVLAGATDTQYF. The chain combines TRBV4-1 with TRBJ2-3; 10 nucleotides match TRBD2. After removal of 1 base from V and 3 bases from J, the junction contained 4 bases not matched to a gene. Per germline, CDR1 MGHRA and CDR2 YSYEKL. The CDR3 consists of 16 residues.

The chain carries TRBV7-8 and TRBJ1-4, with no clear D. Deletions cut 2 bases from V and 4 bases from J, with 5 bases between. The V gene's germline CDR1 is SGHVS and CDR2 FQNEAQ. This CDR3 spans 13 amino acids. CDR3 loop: CASSLHYNEKLFF. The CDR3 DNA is TGTGCCAGCAGCTTACACTATAATGAAAAACTGTTTTTT.